The 30 T cell receptor beta chains below all came from one sample that was sequenced in a study of CD8 T cells in ankylosing spondylitis. TCRdb re-analysed the 5' RACE reads in MiXCR, keeping a single row per CDR3 protein. The sample records hundreds of thousands of distinct CDR3 sequences, approximately 10% being singletons. Study observations and caveats: Ankylosing spondylitis blood seemed to carry a telltale TCR beta motif made of several highly homologous variants.

These receptors have no identified antigens. The sample comprised blood, either unsorted or a sorted T cell fraction (not recorded which). These receptors were taken from a male donor with ankylosing spondylitis.

This clonotype was counted many times. J is TRBJ2-3 and V is TRBV7-2; D ambiguous. Germline V CDR1 and CDR2: SGHTA, FQGNSA. The CDR3 length is 11 residues. Trimming removed 1 base at V and 11 bases at J, with 7 bases between. The CDR3 DNA reads TGTGCCAGCAGCTTAGTACAAAGGCAGTATTTT. Protein product: CASSLVQRQYF.

The chain links TRBV20-1 to TRBJ1-1; 9 positions agree with TRBD1. V was pared by 2 bases and J by 4 bases, with 26 bases of the junction left unmatched. The CDR3 sequence is 21 residues long. Germline CDR1 and CDR2: DFQATT and SNEGSKA (reference sequence). This CDR3 is CSARHPRWSTGGRLGSTEAFF. The CDR3 nucleotides read TGCAGTGCTAGACACCCCCGATGGTCAACAGGGGGCAGATTAGGGAGCACTGAAGCTTTCTTT.

This sequence joins TRBV29-1 and TRBJ1-4; possibly TRBD1 for D (5 bases). This CDR3 spans 12 amino acids. Trimming shortened V by 7 bases and J by 8 bases, and 14 bases separated the two germline ends. Per germline, CDR1 SQVTM and CDR2 ANQGSEA. The CDR3 is CSGGSAGEKLFF. The CDR3 DNA is TGCAGCGGGGGGAGTGCGGGGGAAAAACTGTTTTTT.

This chain connects TRBV20-1 to TRBJ2-3; the match to TRBD2 covers 8 bases. J was trimmed by 5 bases and V by 0 bases; bases with no gene match: 10. This CDR3 has 16 residues. The V gene's germline CDR1 is DFQATT and CDR2 SNEGSKA (reference sequence). The CDR3 sequence is CSARDTRLAIEDTQYF. In DNA form, the CDR3 reads TGCAGTGCTAGAGATACCCGACTAGCGATAGAAGATACGCAGTATTTT.

The chain employs TRBV29-1 and TRBJ1-4, with D possibly being TRBD1 (6 bases). CDR1 and CDR2 from the germline V gene are SQVTM and ANQGSEA. Between the trimmed V and J ends, which lost 7 bases and 8 bases, there was a span of 17 bases. The CDR3 has 13 residues. The CDR3 sequence: CSASRGAGEKLFF. CDR3 nucleotides: TGCAGCGCTTCTAGGGGGGCTGGGGAAAAACTGTTTTTT.

This clonotype showed up just a few times. This chain uses TRBV6-5 with TRBJ2-7; a weak D match, TRBD2 (6 bases). The CDR3 length is 15 residues. The V end lost 4 bases, the J end lost 4 bases, and 17 bases lay between the germline ends. Germline CDR1 MNHEY, CDR2 SVGAGI. The CDR3 loop reads CASSSPTSYRYEQYF. CDR3 DNA sequence: TGTGCCAGCAGTTCCCCTACTAGCTACAGATACGAGCAGTACTTC.

In its sample, this clonotype was seen a few times. The CDR3 sequence: CASSFRLGGYTF. Written as DNA, the CDR3 is TGTGCCAGCAGCTTTCGCCTGGGAGGCTACACCTTC. The V gene is TRBV5-6, the J gene TRBJ1-2, with D hard to call. CDR3 length: 12 amino acids. CDR1 is SGHDT and CDR2 is YYEEEE in the germline V gene. V lost 2 bases, J lost 8 bases, and 10 bases lay in between. Combining the CDR3 with reference TRBV5-6 and TRBJ1-2 gives the whole variable domain DAGVTQSPTHLIKTRGQQVTLRCSPKSGHDTVSWYQQALGQGPQFIFQYYEEEERQRGNFPDRFSGHQFPNYSSELNVNALLLGDSALYLCASSFRLGGYTFGSGTRLTVV.

In its sample, this clonotype was seen a few times. The chain employs TRBV28 and TRBJ1-2, with unresolved D. The CDR3 is made up of 14 amino acids. Between the trimmed V and J ends, which lost 6 bases and 7 bases, there was a span of 18 bases. Germline values: CDR1 MDHEN, CDR2 SYDVKM. CDR3 DNA sequence: TGTGCCAGCAGCTCAGCAGGTGAATCTGCTGGCTACACCTTC. Amino acid sequence: CASSSAGESAGYTF.

Only a few counts were recorded for this clonotype. The chain recombines TRBV20-1 with TRBJ1-2; D ambiguous. V shed 6 bases and J shed 1 base, with 12 bases lying between them. The length of the CDR3 is 13 residues. The germline gives CDR1 DFQATT, CDR2 SNEGSKA (reference sequence). The CDR3 nucleotides are TGCAGTGCCCACGTTTTGGGTAACTATGGCTACACCTTC. It encodes CSAHVLGNYGYTF.

The rearrangement joins TRBV20-1 to TRBJ2-1, with TRBD1 matching over 8 bases. Germline V gives CDR1 DFQATT, CDR2 SNEGSKA (reference sequence). The CDR3 sequence is 13 residues long. The CDR3 protein is CRSDRGAYNEQFF. In DNA form, the CDR3 reads TGCAGATCTGACAGGGGCGCCTACAATGAGCAGTTCTTC.

J is TRBJ2-1 and V is TRBV24-1; maybe TRBD1 (6 bases). V was clipped by 10 bases and J by 4 bases, with 25 bases between them. This CDR3 has 17 residues. Germline CDR1 KGHDR, CDR2 SFDVKD. The CDR3 here is CATSTMDSGSLYNEQFF. The CDR3 DNA follows: TGTGCCACATCGACGATGGACAGTGGATCATTATACAATGAGCAGTTCTTC.

This clonotype occurred a few times. The chain has TRBV12-3 or TRBV12-4 and TRBJ1-4; a weak D match, TRBD1 (5 bases). V lost 3 bases and J 7 bases, leaving 12 bases between the germline ends. The CDR3 contains 14 residues. CDR3 loop: CASSLFARGEKLFF. The CDR3 DNA reads as TGTGCCAGCAGTTTGTTCGCTAGGGGTGAAAAACTGTTTTTT.

This clonotype has just a few counts. This sequence joins TRBV14 and TRBJ2-7; 15 bases are shared with TRBD2. V lost 2 bases to trimming and J lost 4 bases; unmatched junction nucleotides: 6. The CDR3 contains 17 residues. Germline CDR1 is SGHDN and CDR2 is FVKESK. In DNA form, the CDR3 reads TGTGCCAGCAGCCAAACGCCGGGACTAGCGGGGGGTTACGAGCAGTACTTC. Translation gives CASSQTPGLAGGYEQYF.

This clonotype occurred a few times. V gene TRBV7-2 combines with J gene TRBJ2-7; 10 nucleotides match TRBD2. Germline V CDR1 and CDR2: SGHTA, FQGNSA. CDR3 length equals 14 residues. Losses at the gene ends were 5 bases for V and 7 bases for J; bases not matched to a gene: 8. CDR3 region: CASSTSGMMGEQYF. The CDR3 nucleotides read TGTGCCAGCAGCACTAGCGGGATGATGGGTGAGCAGTACTTC.

The chain couples TRBV7-3 to TRBJ2-3; TRBD2 agrees at 9 bases. Germline CDR1 and CDR2: SGHTA and FQGTGA. The CDR3 runs to 15 residues. The V segment lost 5 bases and the J segment 4 bases; nucleotides outside the gene matches: 7. CDR3: CASSQSGGPPDTQYF. In nucleotides, the CDR3 is TGTGCCAGCAGCCAAAGCGGGGGGCCCCCAGATACGCAGTATTTT.

V usage is TRBV18 and J usage is TRBJ1-1; D gene uncertain. The CDR3 is 15 residues long. Germline loops: CDR1 KGHSH, CDR2 LQKENI. With 3 bases removed from V and 6 bases from J, the gap between germline ends came to 17 bases. The CDR3 protein is CASSPTMELVSEAFF. CDR3 coding DNA: TGTGCCAGCTCACCGACTATGGAGTTGGTCTCTGAAGCTTTCTTT.

The V and J genes are TRBV6-5 and TRBJ2-7; 13 nucleotides agree with TRBD2. Per the germline V gene, CDR1 is MNHEY and CDR2 is SVGAGI. Losses at the gene ends were 6 bases for V and 2 bases for J; bases not matched to a gene: 4. The CDR3 totals 15 residues. The CDR3 sequence: CASSYGTSGTYEQYF. The CDR3 DNA sequence: TGTGCCAGCAGCTACGGGACTAGCGGGACCTACGAGCAGTACTTC.

Only a few counts were recorded for this clonotype. The chain couples TRBV20-1 to TRBJ2-3, with 8 positions matching TRBD2. This CDR3 is 14 amino acids long. Per the germline V gene, CDR1 is DFQATT and CDR2 is SNEGSKA (reference sequence). After removal of 6 bases from V and 4 bases from J, the junction contained 9 bases not matched to a gene. Written as DNA, the CDR3 is TGCAGTGCCCCGGCTGCGGGGGGCCCAGATACGCAGTATTTT. Its protein product is CSAPAAGGPDTQYF.

The table lists this clonotype with many counts. V and J are TRBV20-1 and TRBJ1-2; D is uncertain. The CDR3 consists of 14 residues. Germline V gene data show CDR1 as DFQATT and CDR2 as SNEGSKA (reference sequence). Trimming shortened V by 0 bases and J by 5 bases, and 13 bases separated the two germline ends. The chain's CDR3 is CSARELGFGYGYTF. The CDR3 coding sequence is TGCAGTGCTAGAGAATTGGGATTTGGTTATGGCTACACCTTC.

The chain couples TRBV5-1 to TRBJ2-2, with D hard to call. The V gene's germline CDR1 is SGHRS and CDR2 YFSETQ. V lost 6 bases to trimming and J lost 4 bases, with 13 bases between them. The CDR3 sequence is 14 residues long. The CDR3 is CASKLPPGTGELFF. DNA for the CDR3: TGCGCCAGCAAGCTTCCCCCTGGCACCGGGGAGCTGTTTTTT. Based on the CDR3 plus reference TRBV5-1 and TRBJ2-2, the full variable domain is KAGVTQTPRYLIKTRGQQVTLSCSPISGHRSVSWYQQTPGQGLQFLFEYFSETQRNKGNFPGRFSGRQFSNSRSEMNVSTLELGDSALYLCASKLPPGTGELFFGEGSRLTVL.

The CDR3 region is CASSRGQPNSPLHF. DNA of the CDR3: TGTGCCAGCAGCCGTGGACAGCCCAATTCACCCCTCCACTTT. The rearrangement joins TRBV7-2 to TRBJ1-6; the D gene is possibly TRBD1 (6 bases). Trimming removed 5 bases at V and 7 bases at J, with 12 bases between. Germline assignment: CDR1 SGHTA and CDR2 FQGNSA. The CDR3 has 14 amino acids.

This clonotype was observed a few times. The chain carries TRBV4-2 and TRBJ1-4, with D unresolved. Per germline, CDR1 LGHNA and CDR2 YNFKEQ. V lost 4 bases to trimming and J lost 0 bases, with 9 bases between them. The CDR3 spans 15 residues. The DNA of the CDR3 is TGTGCCAGCAGCCGTGACCTCGCAACTAATGAAAAACTGTTTTTT. Translation gives CASSRDLATNEKLFF.

The CDR3 coding sequence is TGCGCCAGCAGCTTGTCGGCAGGGTCTATATTCTCTGGGGCCAACGTCCTGACTTTC. Its translation: CASSLSAGSIFSGANVLTF. This chain joins TRBV5-1 and TRBJ2-6; D might be TRBD1 (5 bases). The CDR3 totals 19 residues. V lost 1 base and J 0 bases, leaving 17 bases between the germline ends. Germline CDR1 is SGHRS and CDR2 is YFSETQ.

This clonotype was detected many times. In DNA, the CDR3 is TGTGCCAGCAGTTTCTGGGGCAGCAATCAGCCCCAGCATTTT. Translating gives CASSFWGSNQPQHF. The chain links TRBV6-5 to TRBJ1-5; D may be TRBD1 (5 bases). Trimming removed 4 bases from V and 1 base from J, with 8 bases in between. This CDR3 has 14 amino acids. Looked up from germline, CDR1 is MNHEY and CDR2 is SVGAGI.

The CDR3 here is CASSYGVIRGYEQYF. Written as DNA, the CDR3 is TGTGCCAGCAGTTACGGGGTCATAAGGGGCTACGAGCAGTACTTC. V is TRBV6-5 and J is TRBJ2-7, with D possibly matching TRBD1 (5 bases). The CDR3 is made up of 15 amino acids. Germline V gene data show CDR1 as MNHEY and CDR2 as SVGAGI. V shed 2 bases and J shed 3 bases, with 14 bases lying between them.

The chain couples TRBV9 to TRBJ2-1; no clear D. Germline CDR1 SGDLS, CDR2 YYNGEE. V was shortened by 1 base and J by 3 bases, with 14 bases between the two germline ends. This CDR3 spans 16 amino acids. CDR3 nucleotides: TGTGCCAGCAGCGTACATCCGATGCTGGACTACAATGAGCAGTTCTTC. It translates to CASSVHPMLDYNEQFF.

This clonotype has a handful of counts. This sequence joins TRBV7-9 and TRBJ2-5, with unresolved D. The CDR3 loop spans 13 amino acids. Trimming pared 5 bases from V and 4 bases from J, leaving 11 bases between. CDR1 SEHNR and CDR2 FQNEAQ come from the germline V gene (reference sequence). The CDR3 is CASSLLEGETQYF. Written as DNA, the CDR3 is TGTGCCAGCAGCCTACTGGAAGGAGAGACCCAGTACTTC.

The table lists this clonotype with a few counts. The chain links TRBV2 to TRBJ2-1, with a weak D call TRBD2 (5 bases). Germline assignment: CDR1 SNHLY and CDR2 FYNNEI. Trimming took 5 bases from V and 6 from J, leaving 17 bases between them. The CDR3 loop spans 15 amino acids. The DNA for the CDR3 is TGTGCCAGCAGTCGAGAAATACTAGTAAGCAATGAGCAGTTCTTC. Its translation is CASSREILVSNEQFF.

This chain links TRBV5-1 with TRBJ2-7; 9 bases agree with TRBD2. The CDR3 runs to 13 residues. The germline V gene has CDR1 SGHRS and CDR2 YFSETQ. J lost 3 bases, V lost 5 bases, and 3 bases had no gene match. CDR3 region: CASSAAGGYEQYF. The CDR3 nucleotides are TGCGCCAGCAGTGCAGCGGGGGGCTACGAGCAGTACTTC.

This rearrangement joins TRBV20-1 to TRBJ2-7; weak D call: TRBD1 (5 bases). The germline V gene has CDR1 DFQATT and CDR2 SNEGSKA (reference sequence). The CDR3 is made up of 13 amino acids. V was pared by 1 base and J by 2 bases, with 9 bases between. CDR3 amino acids: CSARGETAYEQYF. In nucleotides, the CDR3 is TGCAGTGCTAGAGGTGAGACAGCCTACGAGCAGTACTTC.